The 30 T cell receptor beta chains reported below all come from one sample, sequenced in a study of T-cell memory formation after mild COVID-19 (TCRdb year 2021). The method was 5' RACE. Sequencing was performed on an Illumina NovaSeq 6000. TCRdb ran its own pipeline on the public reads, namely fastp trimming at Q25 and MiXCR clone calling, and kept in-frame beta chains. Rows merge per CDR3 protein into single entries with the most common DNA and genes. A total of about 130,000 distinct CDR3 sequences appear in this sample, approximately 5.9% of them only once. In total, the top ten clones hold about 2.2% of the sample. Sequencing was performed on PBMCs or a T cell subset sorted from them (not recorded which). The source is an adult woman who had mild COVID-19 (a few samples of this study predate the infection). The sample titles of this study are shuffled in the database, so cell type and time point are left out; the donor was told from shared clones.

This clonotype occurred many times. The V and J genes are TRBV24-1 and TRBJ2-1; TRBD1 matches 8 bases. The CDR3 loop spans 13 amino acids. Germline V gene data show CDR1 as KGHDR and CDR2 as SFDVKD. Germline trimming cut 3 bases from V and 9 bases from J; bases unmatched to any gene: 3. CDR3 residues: CATSDPTGAEQFF. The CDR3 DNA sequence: TGTGCCACCAGTGATCCGACAGGGGCTGAGCAGTTCTTC.

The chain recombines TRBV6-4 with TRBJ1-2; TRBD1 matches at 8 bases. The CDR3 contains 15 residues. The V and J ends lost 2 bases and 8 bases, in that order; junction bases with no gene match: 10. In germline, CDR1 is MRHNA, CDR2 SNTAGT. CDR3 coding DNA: TGTGCCAGCAGTGACCCACGGACAGGGTCATGGGGCTACACCTTC. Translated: CASSDPRTGSWGYTF.

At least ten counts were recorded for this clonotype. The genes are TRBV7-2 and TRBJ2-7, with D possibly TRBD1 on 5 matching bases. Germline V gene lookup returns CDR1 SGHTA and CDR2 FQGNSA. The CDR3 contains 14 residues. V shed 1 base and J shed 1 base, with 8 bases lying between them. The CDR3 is CASSLGRGSYEQYF. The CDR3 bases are TGTGCCAGCAGCTTAGGAAGGGGATCCTACGAGCAGTACTTC. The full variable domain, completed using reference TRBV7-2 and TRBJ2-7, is GAGVSQSPSNKVTEKGKDVELRCDPISGHTALYWYRQSLGQGLEFLIYFQGNSAPDKSGLPSDRFSAERTGGSVSTLTIQRTQQEDSAVYLCASSLGRGSYEQYFGPGTRLTVT.

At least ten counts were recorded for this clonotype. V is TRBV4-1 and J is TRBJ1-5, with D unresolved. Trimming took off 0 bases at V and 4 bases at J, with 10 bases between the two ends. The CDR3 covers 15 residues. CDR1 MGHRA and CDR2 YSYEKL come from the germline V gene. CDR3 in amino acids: CASSQDGQYNQPQHF. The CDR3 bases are TGCGCCAGCAGCCAAGATGGGCAGTATAATCAGCCCCAGCATTTT.

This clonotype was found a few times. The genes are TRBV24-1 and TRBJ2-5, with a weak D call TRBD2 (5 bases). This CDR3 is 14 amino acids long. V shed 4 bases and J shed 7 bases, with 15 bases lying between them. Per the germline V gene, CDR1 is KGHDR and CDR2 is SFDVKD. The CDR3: CATSEPALAGTQYF. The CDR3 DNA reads TGTGCCACCAGTGAACCTGCCCTTGCGGGGACCCAGTACTTC.

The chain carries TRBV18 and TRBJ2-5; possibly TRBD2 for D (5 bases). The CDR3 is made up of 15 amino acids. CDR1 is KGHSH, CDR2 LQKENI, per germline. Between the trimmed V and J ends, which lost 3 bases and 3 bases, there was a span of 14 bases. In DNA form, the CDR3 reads TGTGCCAGCTCACCCCCCAAGACTACTGAAGAGACCCAGTACTTC. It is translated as CASSPPKTTEETQYF.

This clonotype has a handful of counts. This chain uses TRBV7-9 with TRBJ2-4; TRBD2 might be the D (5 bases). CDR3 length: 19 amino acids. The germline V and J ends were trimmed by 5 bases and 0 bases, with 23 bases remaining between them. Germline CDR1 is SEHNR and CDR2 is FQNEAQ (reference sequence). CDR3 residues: CASSLGVEVLVIAKNIQYF. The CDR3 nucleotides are TGTGCCAGCAGCCTCGGGGTAGAAGTGCTTGTTATAGCCAAAAACATTCAGTACTTC.

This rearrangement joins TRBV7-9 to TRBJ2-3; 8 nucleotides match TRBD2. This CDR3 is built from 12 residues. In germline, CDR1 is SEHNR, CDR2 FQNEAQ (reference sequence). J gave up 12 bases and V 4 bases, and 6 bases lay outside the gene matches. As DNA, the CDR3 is TGTGCCAGCAGCTCCGCGGGGGGCGCCCAGTATTTT. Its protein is CASSSAGGAQYF. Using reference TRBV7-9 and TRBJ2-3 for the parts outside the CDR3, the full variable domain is DTGVSQNPRHKITKRGQNVTFRCDPISEHNRLYWYRQTLGQGPEFLTYFQNEAQLEKSRLLSDRFSAERPKGSFSTLEIQRTEQGDSAMYLCASSSAGGAQYFGPGTRLTVL.

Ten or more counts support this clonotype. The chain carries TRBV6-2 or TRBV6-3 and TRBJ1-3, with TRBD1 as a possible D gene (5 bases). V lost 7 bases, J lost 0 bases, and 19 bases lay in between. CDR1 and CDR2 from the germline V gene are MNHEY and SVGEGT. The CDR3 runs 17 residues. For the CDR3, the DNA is TGTGCCAGCAACCAACGGGACCGAATCTTCTCTGGAAACACCATATATTTT. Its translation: CASNQRDRIFSGNTIYF.

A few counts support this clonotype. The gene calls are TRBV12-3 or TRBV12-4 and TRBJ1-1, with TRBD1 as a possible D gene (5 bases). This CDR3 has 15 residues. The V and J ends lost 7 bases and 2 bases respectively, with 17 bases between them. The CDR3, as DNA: TGTGCCAGCAATGCAAGGAGGAGGGGAAACACTGAAGCTTTCTTT. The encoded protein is CASNARRRGNTEAFF.

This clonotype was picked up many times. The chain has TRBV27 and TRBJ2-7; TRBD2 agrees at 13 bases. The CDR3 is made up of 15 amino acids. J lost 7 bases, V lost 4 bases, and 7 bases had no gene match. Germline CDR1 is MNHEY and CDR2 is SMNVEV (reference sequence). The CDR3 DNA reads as TGTGCCAGCAGTTCTAACCGACTAGCGGGAGGAGAGCAGTACTTC. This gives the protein CASSSNRLAGGEQYF.

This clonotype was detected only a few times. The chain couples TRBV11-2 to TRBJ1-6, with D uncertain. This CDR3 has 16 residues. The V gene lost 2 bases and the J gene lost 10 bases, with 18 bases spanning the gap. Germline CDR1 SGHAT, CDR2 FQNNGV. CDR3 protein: CASSLIGVGTRSPLHF. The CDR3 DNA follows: TGTGCCAGCAGCTTAATCGGGGTCGGCACAAGGTCACCCCTCCACTTT.

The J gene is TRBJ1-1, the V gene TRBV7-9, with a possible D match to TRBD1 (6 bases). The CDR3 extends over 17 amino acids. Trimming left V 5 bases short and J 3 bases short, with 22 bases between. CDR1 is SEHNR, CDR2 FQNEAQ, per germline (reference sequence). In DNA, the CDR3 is TGTGCCAGCAGCACGAAGCCCAACGGACAGACGGACACTGAAGCTTTCTTT. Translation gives CASSTKPNGQTDTEAFF.

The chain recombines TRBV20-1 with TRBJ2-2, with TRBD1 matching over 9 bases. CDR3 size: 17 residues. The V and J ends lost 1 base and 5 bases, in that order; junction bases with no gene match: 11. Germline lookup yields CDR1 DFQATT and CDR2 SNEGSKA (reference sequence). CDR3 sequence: CSARGSPGQGRTGELFF. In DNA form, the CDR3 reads TGCAGTGCTAGAGGGTCCCCGGGACAGGGAAGGACCGGGGAGCTGTTTTTT.

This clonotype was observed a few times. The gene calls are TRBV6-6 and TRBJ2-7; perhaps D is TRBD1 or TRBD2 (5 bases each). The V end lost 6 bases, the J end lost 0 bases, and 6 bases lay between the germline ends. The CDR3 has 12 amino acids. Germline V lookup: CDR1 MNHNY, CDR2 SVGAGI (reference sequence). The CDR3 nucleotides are TGTGCCAGCAGGGGGGTCTCCTACGAGCAGTACTTC. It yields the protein CASRGVSYEQYF.

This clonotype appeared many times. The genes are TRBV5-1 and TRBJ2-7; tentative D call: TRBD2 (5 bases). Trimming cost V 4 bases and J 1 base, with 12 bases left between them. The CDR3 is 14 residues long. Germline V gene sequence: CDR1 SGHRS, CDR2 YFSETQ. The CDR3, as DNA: TGCGCCAGCAGCCCGGCGGACTCTTCCTACGAGCAGTACTTC. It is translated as CASSPADSSYEQYF. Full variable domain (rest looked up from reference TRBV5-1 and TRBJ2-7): KAGVTQTPRYLIKTRGQQVTLSCSPISGHRSVSWYQQTPGQGLQFLFEYFSETQRNKGNFPGRFSGRQFSNSRSEMNVSTLELGDSALYLCASSPADSSYEQYFGPGTRLTVT.

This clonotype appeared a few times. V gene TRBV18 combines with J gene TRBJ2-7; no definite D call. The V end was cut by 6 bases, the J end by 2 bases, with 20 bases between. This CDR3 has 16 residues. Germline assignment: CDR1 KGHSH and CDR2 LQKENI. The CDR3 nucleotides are TGTGCCAGCTCCTCATCGGGCCTGCTAGGAACCTACGAGCAGTACTTC. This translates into CASSSSGLLGTYEQYF. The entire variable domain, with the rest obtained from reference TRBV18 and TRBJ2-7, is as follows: NAGVMQNPRHLVRRRGQEARLRCSPMKGHSHVYWYRQLPEEGLKFMVYLQKENIIDESGMPKERFSAEFPKEGPSILRIQQVVRGDSAAYFCASSSSGLLGTYEQYFGPGTRLTVT.

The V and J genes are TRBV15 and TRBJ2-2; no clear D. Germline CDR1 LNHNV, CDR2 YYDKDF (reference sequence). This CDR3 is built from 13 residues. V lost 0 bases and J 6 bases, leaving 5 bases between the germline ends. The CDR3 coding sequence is TGTGCCACCAGCAGAGATGTTGCCGGGGAGCTGTTTTTT. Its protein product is CATSRDVAGELFF.

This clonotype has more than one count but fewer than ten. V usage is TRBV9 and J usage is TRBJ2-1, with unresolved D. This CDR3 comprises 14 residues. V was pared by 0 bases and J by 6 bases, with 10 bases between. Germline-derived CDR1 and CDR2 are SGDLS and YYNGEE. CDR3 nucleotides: TGTGCCAGCAGCGTAGATCACAACAGCAATGAGCAGTTCTTC. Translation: CASSVDHNSNEQFF.

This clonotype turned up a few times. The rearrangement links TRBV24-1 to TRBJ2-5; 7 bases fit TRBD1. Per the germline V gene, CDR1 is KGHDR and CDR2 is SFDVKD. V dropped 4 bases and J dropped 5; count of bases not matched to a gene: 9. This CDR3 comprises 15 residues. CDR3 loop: CATSEKTGPGETQYF. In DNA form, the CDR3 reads TGTGCCACCAGTGAGAAGACAGGGCCGGGGGAGACCCAGTACTTC.

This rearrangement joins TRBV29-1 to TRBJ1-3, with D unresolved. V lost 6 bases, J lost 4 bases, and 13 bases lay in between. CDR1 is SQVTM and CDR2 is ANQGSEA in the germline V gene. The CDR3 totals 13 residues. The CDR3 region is CSVGANAGNTIYF. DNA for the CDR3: TGCAGCGTCGGTGCTAACGCAGGAAACACCATATATTTT.

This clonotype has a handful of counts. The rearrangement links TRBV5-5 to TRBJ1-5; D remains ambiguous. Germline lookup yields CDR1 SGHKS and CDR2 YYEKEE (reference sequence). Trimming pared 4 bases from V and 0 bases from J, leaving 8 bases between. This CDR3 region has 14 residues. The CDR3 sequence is CASSVGYSNQPQHF. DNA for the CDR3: TGTGCCAGCAGCGTCGGATATAGCAATCAGCCCCAGCATTTT. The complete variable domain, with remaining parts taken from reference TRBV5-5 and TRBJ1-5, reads DAGVTQSPTHLIKTRGQQVTLRCSPISGHKSVSWYQQVLGQGPQFIFQYYEKEERGRGNFPDRFSARQFPNYSSELNVNALLLGDSALYLCASSVGYSNQPQHFGDGTRLSIL.

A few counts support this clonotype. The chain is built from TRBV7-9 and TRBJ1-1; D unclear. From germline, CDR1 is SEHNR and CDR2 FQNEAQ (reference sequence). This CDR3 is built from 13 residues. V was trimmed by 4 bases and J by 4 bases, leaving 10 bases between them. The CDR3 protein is CASSSRYSTEAFF. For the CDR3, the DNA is TGTGCCAGCAGCTCGCGATATAGCACTGAAGCTTTCTTT. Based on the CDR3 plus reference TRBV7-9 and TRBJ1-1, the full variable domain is DTGVSQNPRHKITKRGQNVTFRCDPISEHNRLYWYRQTLGQGPEFLTYFQNEAQLEKSRLLSDRFSAERPKGSFSTLEIQRTEQGDSAMYLCASSSRYSTEAFFGQGTRLTVV.

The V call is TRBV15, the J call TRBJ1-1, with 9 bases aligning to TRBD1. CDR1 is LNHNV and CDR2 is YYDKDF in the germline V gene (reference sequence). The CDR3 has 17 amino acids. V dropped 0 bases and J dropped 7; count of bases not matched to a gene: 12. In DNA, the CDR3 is TGTGCCACCAGCAGAGATCTCCCCTCCACAGGGGGCAGTGAAGCTTTCTTT. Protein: CATSRDLPSTGGSEAFF.

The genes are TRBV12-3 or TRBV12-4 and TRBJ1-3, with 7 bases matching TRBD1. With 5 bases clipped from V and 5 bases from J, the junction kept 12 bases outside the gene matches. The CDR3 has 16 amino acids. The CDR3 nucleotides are TGTGCCAGCAGTGTACACCCGGGACAGATTCGAAACACCATATATTTT. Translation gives CASSVHPGQIRNTIYF.

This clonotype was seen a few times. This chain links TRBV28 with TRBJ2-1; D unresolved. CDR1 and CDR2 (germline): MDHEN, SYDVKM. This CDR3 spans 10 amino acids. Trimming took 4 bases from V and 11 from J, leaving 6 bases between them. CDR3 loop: CASSWKQQFF. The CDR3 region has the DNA TGTGCCAGCAGTTGGAAGCAGCAGTTCTTC.

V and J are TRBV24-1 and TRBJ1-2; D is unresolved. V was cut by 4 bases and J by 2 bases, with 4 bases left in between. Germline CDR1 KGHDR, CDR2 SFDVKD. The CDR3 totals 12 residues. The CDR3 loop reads CATSEQNYGYTF. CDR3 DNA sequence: TGTGCCACCAGTGAACAGAACTATGGCTACACCTTC.

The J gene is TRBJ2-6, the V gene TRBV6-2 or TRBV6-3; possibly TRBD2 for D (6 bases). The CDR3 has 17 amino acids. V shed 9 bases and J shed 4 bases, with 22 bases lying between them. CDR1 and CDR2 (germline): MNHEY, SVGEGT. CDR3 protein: CASQLIRGSTGANVLTF. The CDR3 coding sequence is TGTGCCAGTCAGTTAATCCGGGGGAGCACCGGGGCCAACGTCCTGACTTTC.

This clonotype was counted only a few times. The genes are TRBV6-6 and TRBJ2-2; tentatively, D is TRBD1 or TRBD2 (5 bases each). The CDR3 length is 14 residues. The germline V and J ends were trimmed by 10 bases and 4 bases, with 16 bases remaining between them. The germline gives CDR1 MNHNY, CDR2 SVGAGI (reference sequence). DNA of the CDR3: TGTGCCACCTACCGGGACGGAAGCACCGGGGAGCTGTTTTTT. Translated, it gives CATYRDGSTGELFF.

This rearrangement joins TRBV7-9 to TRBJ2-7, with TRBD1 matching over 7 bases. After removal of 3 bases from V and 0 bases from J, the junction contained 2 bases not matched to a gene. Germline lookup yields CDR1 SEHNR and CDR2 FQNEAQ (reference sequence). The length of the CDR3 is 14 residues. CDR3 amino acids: CASSFAGGSYEQYF. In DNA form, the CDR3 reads TGTGCCAGCAGCTTTGCAGGGGGCTCCTACGAGCAGTACTTC.